The rows below give T cell receptor beta chains drawn from one sample of a study of T cells in Graves' hyperthyroidism and ophthalmopathy. Using its own MiXCR run on the multiplex PCR reads, TCRdb lists one record per CDR3 protein. Among 140,000 or so distinct CDR3 sequences, around 20% were seen once, and the ten largest hold roughly 71%. The sequencing sample was made of blood. Every receptor here comes from a woman aged 50 to 60 with Graves' hyperthyroidism that later progressed to Graves' ophthalmopathy. CDR3s leave out the opening cysteine and the closing phenylalanine or tryptophan.

v_gene: TRBV6-1
j_gene: TRBJ2-3
CDR3aa: ASKVQGWDTQY

v_gene: TRBV15
j_gene: TRBJ1-5
CDR3aa: ATSYRRGSNQPQH

v_gene: TRBV5-1
j_gene: TRBJ2-3
CDR3aa: ASSSRLAGTDTQY

v_gene: TRBV6-1
j_gene: TRBJ2-7
CDR3aa: ASSSVTVYEQY

v_gene: TRBV7-6
j_gene: TRBJ1-2
CDR3aa: ASSLDGFGYT

v_gene: TRBV3-1
j_gene: TRBJ2-5
CDR3aa: ASSQNGAGGPRQETQY

v_gene: TRBV3-1
j_gene: TRBJ2-5
CDR3aa: ASSQATGAGEETQY

v_gene: TRBV30
j_gene: TRBJ2-1
CDR3aa: AWSTLTSSYNEQF

v_gene: TRBV18
j_gene: TRBJ2-5
CDR3aa: ASSWNSGETQY

v_gene: TRBV10-2
j_gene: TRBJ1-1
CDR3aa: ASRNQMAFEAF

v_gene: TRBV19
j_gene: TRBJ1-2
CDR3aa: ASSNSGGHYGYT

v_gene: TRBV18
j_gene: TRBJ2-1
CDR3aa: ASSPYRDEQF

v_gene: TRBV7-8
j_gene: TRBJ2-4
CDR3aa: ASSLVVGSKNIQY

v_gene: TRBV4-1
j_gene: TRBJ2-2
CDR3aa: ASSQLPGTANTGELF

v_gene: TRBV28
j_gene: TRBJ1-5
CDR3aa: ASSFSGGSNQPQH

v_gene: TRBV6-1
j_gene: TRBJ2-5
CDR3aa: ASSVMTGNKETQY

v_gene: TRBV7-8
j_gene: TRBJ1-2
CDR3aa: ASSLVGGEYGYT

v_gene: TRBV7-2
j_gene: TRBJ2-3
CDR3aa: ASSSSLLAGVGTDTQY

v_gene: TRBV6-2/TRBV6-3
j_gene: TRBJ2-5
CDR3aa: ASSYWGQLREETQY

v_gene: TRBV10-3
j_gene: TRBJ2-5
CDR3aa: AISNRDIGETQY

v_gene: TRBV28
j_gene: TRBJ1-5
CDR3aa: ASSIGTDQPQH

v_gene: TRBV18
j_gene: TRBJ1-5
CDR3aa: ASSSRQGSVQPQH

v_gene: TRBV20-1
j_gene: TRBJ2-3
CDR3aa: SAREANRATDTQY

v_gene: TRBV11-2
j_gene: TRBJ2-1
CDR3aa: ASSRRTGNNEQF

v_gene: TRBV20-1
j_gene: TRBJ2-1
CDR3aa: SARQAEQF

v_gene: TRBV20-1
j_gene: TRBJ2-3
CDR3aa: SAKGPGLAGTDTQY

v_gene: TRBV9
j_gene: TRBJ2-3
CDR3aa: ASSVLVSGAGTDTQY

v_gene: TRBV7-2
j_gene: TRBJ2-7
CDR3aa: ASSPVVAGGPGSYEQY

v_gene: TRBV24-1
j_gene: TRBJ2-1
CDR3aa: ATSDPGTGHNEQF

v_gene: TRBV5-1
j_gene: TRBJ2-2
CDR3aa: ASSRGDTGELF

v_gene: TRBV10-2
j_gene: TRBJ2-3
CDR3aa: ASSDSGRADTQY

v_gene: TRBV19
j_gene: TRBJ2-1
CDR3aa: ASSTEAGYNEQF

v_gene: TRBV11-3
j_gene: TRBJ1-1
CDR3aa: ASSSLGRHDEAF

v_gene: TRBV3-1
j_gene: TRBJ2-2
CDR3aa: ASSPSGSRLTGELF

v_gene: TRBV20-1
j_gene: TRBJ2-1
CDR3aa: SARRQRQYNEQF

v_gene: TRBV4-1
j_gene: TRBJ1-3
CDR3aa: ASSPYSQTLAGNTIY

v_gene: TRBV5-1
j_gene: TRBJ1-1
CDR3aa: ASSPGHMNTEAF

v_gene: TRBV18
j_gene: TRBJ2-5
CDR3aa: ASSPGGDQETQY

v_gene: TRBV6-2/TRBV6-3
j_gene: TRBJ2-3
CDR3aa: ASSVAGGPGDTRY

v_gene: TRBV14
j_gene: TRBJ2-7
CDR3aa: ASSQVDTDLFDEQY

v_gene: TRBV11-2
j_gene: TRBJ2-1
CDR3aa: ASSSWGSGRASYNEQF

v_gene: TRBV7-9
j_gene: TRBJ2-2
CDR3aa: ASSLGASKAGELF

v_gene: TRBV20-1
j_gene: TRBJ2-1
CDR3aa: SAIYRGLRSYNEQF

v_gene: TRBV4-1
j_gene: TRBJ2-5
CDR3aa: ASSQNAGQQETQY

v_gene: TRBV7-8
j_gene: TRBJ1-2
CDR3aa: ASSVKEGYGYT

v_gene: TRBV15
j_gene: TRBJ1-2
CDR3aa: ATSRGTGPAYGYT

v_gene: TRBV20-1
j_gene: TRBJ1-6
CDR3aa: SAGDLKGLNSPLH

v_gene: TRBV5-1
j_gene: TRBJ2-1
CDR3aa: ASHLGSRNEQF

v_gene: TRBV27
j_gene: TRBJ2-3
CDR3aa: ASSRKGTGPTDTQY

v_gene: TRBV2
j_gene: TRBJ2-2
CDR3aa: ASSDGTSGKRNTGELF

v_gene: TRBV9
j_gene: TRBJ2-3
CDR3aa: ASSTLLAGGQDTQY